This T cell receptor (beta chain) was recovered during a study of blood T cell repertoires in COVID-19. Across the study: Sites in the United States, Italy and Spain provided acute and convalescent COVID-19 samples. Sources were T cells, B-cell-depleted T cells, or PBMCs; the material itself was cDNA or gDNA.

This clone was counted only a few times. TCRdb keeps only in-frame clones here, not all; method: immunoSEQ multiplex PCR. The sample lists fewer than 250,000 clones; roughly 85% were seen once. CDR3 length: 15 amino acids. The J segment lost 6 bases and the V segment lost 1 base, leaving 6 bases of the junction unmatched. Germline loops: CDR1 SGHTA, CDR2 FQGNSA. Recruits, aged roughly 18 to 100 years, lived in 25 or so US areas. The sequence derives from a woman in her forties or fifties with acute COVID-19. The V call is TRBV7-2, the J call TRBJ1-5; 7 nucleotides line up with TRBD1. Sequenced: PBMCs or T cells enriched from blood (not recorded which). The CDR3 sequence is CASSLEGGAGQPQHF. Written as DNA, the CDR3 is TGTGCCAGCAGCTTAGAAGGGGGCGCCGGTCAGCCCCAGCATTTT.